These 20 T cell receptor beta chains share one sample of origin, sequenced in a study of T cells after yellow fever vaccination. A single record per CDR3 protein comes from TCRdb applying MiXCR to the 5' RACE reads. The profile shows under 300,000 distinct CDR3 sequences, under 15% of them singletons. This material consisted of CD4+ T cells sorted from PBMCs, taken 45 days after the yellow fever booster vaccination. All receptors come from a man in his thirties or forties who received the YFV17D yellow fever vaccine.

J is TRBJ2-2 and V is TRBV28; no firm D call. The CDR3 covers 13 residues. V shed 5 bases and J shed 3 bases, with 7 bases lying between them. Germline V gene data show CDR1 as MDHEN and CDR2 as SYDVKM. Here the CDR3 DNA reads TGTGCCAGCAGTCGGAGCGACACCGGGGAGCTGTTTTTT. Protein sequence: CASSRSDTGELFF.

This sequence joins TRBV20-1 and TRBJ2-3; D call uncertain. CDR1 and CDR2 from the germline V gene are DFQATT and SNEGSKA (reference sequence). This CDR3 contains 15 residues. V dropped 3 bases and J dropped 2 bases, with 15 bases sitting between them. The CDR3 is CSARGPRLNTDTQYF. The CDR3 DNA sequence: TGCAGTGCTAGGGGCCCCCGGCTTAACACAGATACGCAGTATTTT.

This clonotype was detected only a few times. The genes are TRBV11-2 and TRBJ2-5; no definite D call. The CDR3 has 13 amino acids. The V end was cut by 5 bases, the J end by 1 base, with 8 bases between. The germline CDR1 and CDR2 sequences are SGHAT and FQNNGV. The DNA for the CDR3 is TGTGCCAGCAGCCCTCGGACCCAAGAGACCCAGTACTTC. Amino acid sequence: CASSPRTQETQYF.

This clonotype was counted a few times. CDR3 bases: TGTGCCAGCAGCTTATGGATGGGCCAGGGTAACCACGAGCAGTACTTC. This codes for CASSLWMGQGNHEQYF. The chain joins TRBV7-9 to TRBJ2-7, with D perhaps TRBD1 (5 bases). The V gene's germline CDR1 is SEHNR and CDR2 FQNEAQ (reference sequence). V lost 2 bases to trimming and J lost 5 bases, with 19 bases between them. This CDR3 region has 16 residues.

This clonotype was detected a few times. The chain joins TRBV10-3 to TRBJ2-1; TRBD1 agrees at 8 bases. The J segment lost 5 bases and the V segment lost 10 bases, leaving 7 bases of the junction unmatched. Germline V gene data show CDR1 as ENHRY and CDR2 as SYGVKD. The CDR3 is 13 amino acids. CDR3 sequence (DNA): TGTGCCAACCGCCGGGACAGGAACAATGAGCAGTTCTTC. The encoded protein is CANRRDRNNEQFF.

At least ten counts were recorded for this clonotype. The chain links TRBV7-9 to TRBJ2-7, with D unresolved. V was cut by 2 bases and J by 3 bases, with 5 bases left in between. The germline CDR1 and CDR2 sequences are SEHNR and FQNEAQ (reference sequence). This CDR3 spans 12 amino acids. Here the CDR3 reads CASSLTIYEQYF. CDR3 bases: TGTGCCAGCAGCTTAACCATCTACGAGCAGTACTTC.

In this sample, this clonotype turned up a few times. The chain carries TRBV19 and TRBJ2-5, with D possibly matching TRBD2 (6 bases). The CDR3 totals 14 residues. V was shortened by 3 bases and J by 3 bases, with 11 bases between the two germline ends. Germline CDR1 and CDR2: LNHDA and SQIVND (reference sequence). In nucleotides, the CDR3 is TGTGCCAGTAGTATGCCGGGACTGAAAGAGACCCAGTACTTC. Amino acid sequence: CASSMPGLKETQYF. The full variable domain, its missing parts supplied by reference TRBV19 and TRBJ2-5, is DGGITQSPKYLFRKEGQNVTLSCEQNLNHDAMYWYRQDPGQGLRLIYYSQIVNDFQKGDIAEGYSVSREKKESFPLTVTSAQKNPTAFYLCASSMPGLKETQYFGPGTRLLVL.

Only a few counts were recorded for this clonotype. This chain uses TRBV29-1 with TRBJ2-4; D unresolved. This CDR3 has 12 residues. The germline gives CDR1 SQVTM, CDR2 ANQGSEA. With 3 bases removed from V and 0 bases from J, the gap between germline ends came to 3 bases. The CDR3 DNA reads as TGCAGCGTTGAGGGAGCCAAAAACATTCAGTACTTC. Its protein is CSVEGAKNIQYF.

The table lists this clonotype with a few counts. J is TRBJ2-5 and V is TRBV4-3; D is possibly TRBD1 (5 bases). V shed 1 base and J shed 1 base, with 7 bases lying between them. The CDR3 sequence is 14 residues long. Germline assignment: CDR1 LGHNA and CDR2 YSLEER. CDR3 DNA sequence: TGCGCCAGCAGCCAAGGTGGGGCCCAAGAGACCCAGTACTTC. It codes for CASSQGGAQETQYF.

The rearrangement uses TRBV19 and TRBJ1-4; D is uncertain. The CDR3 spans 12 residues. V was pared by 3 bases and J by 8 bases, with 7 bases between. Germline V CDR1 and CDR2: LNHDA, SQIVND (reference sequence). This chain's CDR3 is CASSMTNEKLFF. The CDR3 coding sequence is TGTGCCAGTAGTATGACGAACGAAAAACTGTTTTTT.

The gene calls are TRBV5-6 and TRBJ2-7; D not resolved. This CDR3 spans 13 amino acids. With 1 base removed from V and 1 base from J, the gap between germline ends came to 6 bases. The germline gives CDR1 SGHDT, CDR2 YYEEEE. The chain's CDR3 is CASSLSVSYEQYF. CDR3 coding DNA: TGTGCCAGCAGCTTGTCGGTGTCCTACGAGCAGTACTTC.

This clonotype was seen a few times. The chain has TRBV5-1 and TRBJ1-2; possibly TRBD1 for D (6 bases). With 4 bases removed from V and 5 bases from J, the gap between germline ends came to 18 bases. The CDR3 has 15 amino acids. Germline V CDR1 and CDR2: SGHRS, YFSETQ. The CDR3: CASSPGHGREYGYTF. The CDR3, as DNA: TGCGCCAGCAGCCCGGGACACGGACGGGAATATGGCTACACCTTC. Variable domain in full (rest from reference TRBV5-1 and TRBJ1-2): KAGVTQTPRYLIKTRGQQVTLSCSPISGHRSVSWYQQTPGQGLQFLFEYFSETQRNKGNFPGRFSGRQFSNSRSEMNVSTLELGDSALYLCASSPGHGREYGYTFGSGTRLTVV.

This clonotype came up a few times. The V call is TRBV19, the J call TRBJ2-7; 12 bases align to TRBD2. CDR1 is LNHDA, CDR2 SQIVND, per germline (reference sequence). CDR3 length: 15 residues. V was clipped by 5 bases and J by 6 bases; unmatched bases: 8. DNA of the CDR3: TGTGCCAGTAGTGCCCCGACTAGCGGGAGAAGCGAGCAGTACTTC. This encodes CASSAPTSGRSEQYF.

This clonotype was seen a few times. V usage is TRBV20-1 and J usage is TRBJ2-3; D is possibly TRBD2 (5 bases). The CDR3 covers 13 residues. CDR1 DFQATT and CDR2 SNEGSKA come from the germline V gene (reference sequence). Trimming stripped 5 bases from V and 0 bases from J, with 9 bases between. The CDR3 DNA reads as TGCAGTGCTGGCCGGACTAGCACAGATACGCAGTATTTT. It yields the protein CSAGRTSTDTQYF.

This chain connects TRBV20-1 to TRBJ1-5; 7 positions agree with TRBD1. CDR3 size: 15 residues. After removal of 0 bases from V and 4 bases from J, the junction contained 6 bases not matched to a gene. Looked up from germline, CDR1 is DFQATT and CDR2 is SNEGSKA (reference sequence). Here the CDR3 reads CSAREGQAENQPQHF. The CDR3 DNA follows: TGCAGTGCTAGAGAAGGACAGGCTGAAAATCAGCCCCAGCATTTT.

This clonotype occurred a few times. The V gene is TRBV10-1, the J gene TRBJ2-3; D is ambiguous. The CDR3 loop spans 15 amino acids. From germline, CDR1 is WNHNN and CDR2 SYGVQD (reference sequence). V was shortened by 0 bases and J by 2 bases, with 9 bases between the two germline ends. CDR3 sequence: CASSESVDSTDTQYF. The DNA for the CDR3 is TGCGCCAGCAGTGAGTCAGTAGACTCCACAGATACGCAGTATTTT.

This chain links TRBV28 with TRBJ1-2, with a possible D match to TRBD1 (6 bases). The CDR3 has 15 amino acids. Germline values: CDR1 MDHEN, CDR2 SYDVKM. V was cut by 1 base and J by 0 bases, with 9 bases left in between. CDR3 loop: CASSLFRGPNYGYTF. For the CDR3, the DNA is TGTGCCAGCAGTTTATTCAGGGGCCCTAACTATGGCTACACCTTC.

This clonotype was seen a handful of times. This sequence joins TRBV29-1 and TRBJ2-7, with unresolved D. V was trimmed by 6 bases and J by 5 bases, leaving 11 bases between them. The germline V gene has CDR1 SQVTM and CDR2 ANQGSEA. This CDR3 spans 11 amino acids. CDR3 amino acids: CSVPRQDEQYF. CDR3 sequence (DNA): TGCAGCGTCCCCAGGCAGGACGAGCAGTACTTC.

This clonotype was seen many times. This rearrangement joins TRBV15 to TRBJ2-1, with D possibly matching TRBD2 (5 bases). CDR3 length: 12 amino acids. The V gene lost 1 base and the J gene lost 7 bases, with 5 bases spanning the gap. Germline assignment: CDR1 LNHNV and CDR2 YYDKDF (reference sequence). The CDR3 nucleotides are TGTGCCACCAGCAGAGCGGGGAATGAGCAGTTCTTC. Encoded protein: CATSRAGNEQFF.

The chain employs TRBV2 and TRBJ2-5, with D perhaps given as TRBD1 or TRBD2 (5 bases each). Per the germline V gene, CDR1 is SNHLY and CDR2 is FYNNEI. The CDR3 is made up of 13 amino acids. Trimming removed 8 bases from V and 2 bases from J, with 12 bases in between. The CDR3, as DNA: TGTGCCAGCCTTTGGGGGTTACAAGAGACCCAGTACTTC. Translation gives CASLWGLQETQYF.